A single sample gave rise to the 15 T cell receptor beta chains below, sequenced in a study of blood T cell repertoires in COVID-19. Sequencing was performed with immunoSEQ multiplex PCR; in TCRdb, only in-frame clones are kept and a portion is missing. The sample shows under 300,000 clones, approximately 90% of them seen only once. The specimen was peripheral blood. These receptors were collected from a woman aged 40 to 50 who had recovered from COVID-19.

The CDR3 reads CASSPPGRGGSGDTQYF. Written as DNA, the CDR3 is TGTGCCAGCAGCCCACCCGGCAGGGGCGGTAGTGGGGATACGCAGTATTTT. The V and J genes are TRBV7-9 and TRBJ2-3, with D perhaps matching TRBD1 (6 bases). The germline CDR1 and CDR2 sequences are SEHNR and FQNEAQ (reference sequence). The CDR3 has 17 residues. The V end lost 5 bases, the J end lost 6 bases, and 24 bases lay between the germline ends.

This chain connects TRBV18 to TRBJ2-6; D is possibly TRBD1 (5 bases). The V end was cut by 3 bases, the J end by 0 bases, with 12 bases between. Germline V lookup: CDR1 KGHSH, CDR2 LQKENI. The CDR3 has 17 amino acids. CDR3 bases: TGTGCCAGCTCACCGCCTCGACAGATCTCTGGGGCCAACGTCCTGACTTTC. This encodes CASSPPRQISGANVLTF.

Notes on this clone: This may be a read error, as it is one base from a much larger clone. The chain has TRBV9 and TRBJ2-7; 7 positions match TRBD2. Trimming cost V 2 bases and J 3 bases; bases outside gene matches: 8. The CDR3 contains 15 residues. CDR1 and CDR2 from the germline V gene are SGDLS and YYNGEE. The CDR3 region is CASSVTAGEGYEQYF. The CDR3 DNA reads TGTGCCAGCAGCGTTACCGCGGGAGAGGGCTACGAGCAGTACTTC.

The V call is TRBV15, the J call TRBJ2-7; D is uncertain. Germline V lookup: CDR1 LNHNV, CDR2 YYDKDF (reference sequence). Deletions cut 1 base from V and 1 base from J, with 11 bases between. The CDR3 totals 15 residues. DNA for the CDR3: TGTGCCACCAGCAGAGCGGTCGTTGTGTCCTACGAGCAGTACGTC. Amino acid sequence: CATSRAVVVSYEQYV.

This chain links TRBV20-1 with TRBJ2-1; 7 bases map to TRBD2. V was clipped by 6 bases and J by 9 bases; unmatched bases: 5. This CDR3 comprises 11 residues. The germline V gene has CDR1 DFQATT and CDR2 SNEGSKA (reference sequence). DNA of the CDR3: TGCAGTGCCCTGACTAGCCCTGAGCAGTTCTTC. Amino acid sequence: CSALTSPEQFF.

The chain joins TRBV6-2 or TRBV6-3 to TRBJ2-2; 12 bases are shared with TRBD2. The CDR3 is 19 residues long. Germline values: CDR1 MNHEY, CDR2 SVGEGT. The V segment lost 2 bases and the J segment 4 bases; nucleotides outside the gene matches: 11. CDR3 coding DNA: TGTGCCAGCAGTTACCCGGGACTAGCGGGCCCCTCCTTCACCGGGGAGCTGTTTTTT. Residues: CASSYPGLAGPSFTGELFF.

CDR3 bases: TGTGCCAGCAGCCAAGGGGATCCGGGGGAGTACTTC. Residues: CASSQGDPGEYF. This sequence joins TRBV16 and TRBJ2-7; tentative D call: TRBD2 (6 bases). V was cut by 2 bases and J by 11 bases, with 13 bases left in between. The germline V gene encodes CDR1 KGHSY and CDR2 FQNENV. There are 12 residues in the CDR3.

The chain carries TRBV10-1 and TRBJ1-3; D might be TRBD1 (5 bases). Looked up from germline, CDR1 is WNHNN and CDR2 is SYGVQD (reference sequence). CDR3 length: 14 residues. Trimming took 6 bases from V and 0 from J, leaving 9 bases between them. CDR3 coding DNA: TGCGCCAGCAGCCTCGGGGGCTCTGGAAACACCATATATTTT. It encodes CASSLGGSGNTIYF.

The chain joins TRBV7-6 to TRBJ1-2; tentative D call: TRBD1 (5 bases). In germline, CDR1 is SGHVS, CDR2 FNYEAQ. The CDR3 is made up of 18 amino acids. The ends were cut back, 1 base at V and 2 bases at J, with 20 bases in the middle. The CDR3 coding sequence is TGTGCCAGCAGCTTAGGTGGGGCCGGGGGGGGTGAAAACTATGGCTACACCTTC. Amino acid sequence: CASSLGGAGGGENYGYTF.

This rearrangement joins TRBV12-3 or TRBV12-4 to TRBJ2-3, with D perhaps TRBD2 (5 bases). V was shortened by 11 bases and J by 1 base, with 7 bases between the two germline ends. This CDR3 comprises 11 residues. CDR3 nucleotides: TGTGCCGTCGGGGGCACAGATACGCAGTATTTT. Its protein is CAVGGTDTQYF.

This rearrangement joins TRBV3-1 (or the pseudogene TRBV3-2) to TRBJ2-1; D may be TRBD2 (5 bases). The ends were cut back, 1 base at V and 4 bases at J, with 17 bases in the middle. The CDR3 is 17 residues long. Germline V gene lookup returns CDR1 LGHDT and CDR2 YNNKEL (reference sequence). CDR3 sequence: CASSQAPWVASYNEQFF. In DNA, the CDR3 is TGTGCCAGCAGCCAAGCCCCCTGGGTAGCGTCTTACAATGAGCAGTTCTTC.

The V call is TRBV10-3, the J call TRBJ2-3, with D perhaps matching TRBD2 (6 bases). The V end was cut by 6 bases, the J end by 4 bases, with 17 bases between. The CDR3 is 15 amino acids. The germline V gene encodes CDR1 ENHRY and CDR2 SYGVKD. The CDR3 DNA is TGTGCCATCAGCCAACTAGCTGGAGAGGCAGATACGCAGTATTTT. This sequence encodes CAISQLAGEADTQYF.

The rearrangement uses TRBV2 and TRBJ1-5; D gene ambiguous. Trimming removed 8 bases at V and 4 bases at J, with 9 bases between. The CDR3 contains 12 residues. The germline V gene encodes CDR1 SNHLY and CDR2 FYNNEI. The CDR3 DNA reads TGTGCCAGCGGACTTCAGAATCAGCCCCAGCATTTT. It is translated as CASGLQNQPQHF.

This clone appeared a single time. The chain carries TRBV30 and TRBJ1-1, with TRBD1 matching 7 bases. This CDR3 has 13 residues. Germline loops: CDR1 GTSNPN, CDR2 SVGIG (reference sequence). The junction had 3 bases not matched to a gene; V was cut back by 0 bases and J by 5 bases. The CDR3 DNA follows: TGTGCCTGGAGTGTACTCAGGGGGACTGAAGCTTTCTTT. This encodes CAWSVLRGTEAFF. Drawing the rest from reference TRBV30 and TRBJ1-1, the complete variable domain is SQTIHQWPATLVQPVGSPLSLECTVEGTSNPNLYWYRQAAGRGLQLLFYSVGIGQISSEVPQNLSASRPQDRQFILSSKKLLLSDSGFYLCAWSVLRGTEAFFGQGTRLTVV.

The chain uses TRBV18 and TRBJ2-3; D unresolved. Germline loops: CDR1 KGHSH, CDR2 LQKENI. This CDR3 is 12 amino acids long. V lost 6 bases to trimming and J lost 5 bases, with 9 bases between them. The CDR3 protein is CASSRVKDTQYF. The CDR3 coding sequence is TGTGCCAGCTCCCGGGTGAAAGATACGCAGTATTTT.